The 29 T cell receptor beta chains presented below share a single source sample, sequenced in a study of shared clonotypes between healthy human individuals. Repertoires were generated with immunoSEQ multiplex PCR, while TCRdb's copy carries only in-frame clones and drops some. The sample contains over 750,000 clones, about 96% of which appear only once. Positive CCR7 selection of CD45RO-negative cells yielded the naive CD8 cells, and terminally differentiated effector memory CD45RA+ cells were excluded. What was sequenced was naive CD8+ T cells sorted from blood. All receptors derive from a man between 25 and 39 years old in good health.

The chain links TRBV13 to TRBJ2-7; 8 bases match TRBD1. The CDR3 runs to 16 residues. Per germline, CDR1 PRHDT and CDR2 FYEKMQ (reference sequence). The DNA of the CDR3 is TGTGCAACCGCCCCGCCGAGGACAGGGAATTCCTACGAGCAGTACTTC. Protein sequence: CATAPPRTGNSYEQYF.

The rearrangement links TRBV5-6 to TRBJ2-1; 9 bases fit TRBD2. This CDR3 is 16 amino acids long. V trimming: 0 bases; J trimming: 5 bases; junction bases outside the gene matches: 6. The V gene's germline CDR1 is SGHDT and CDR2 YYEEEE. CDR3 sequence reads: CASSLGGLAGNNEQFF. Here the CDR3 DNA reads TGTGCCAGCAGCTTGGGGGGCCTAGCGGGAAACAATGAGCAGTTCTTC.

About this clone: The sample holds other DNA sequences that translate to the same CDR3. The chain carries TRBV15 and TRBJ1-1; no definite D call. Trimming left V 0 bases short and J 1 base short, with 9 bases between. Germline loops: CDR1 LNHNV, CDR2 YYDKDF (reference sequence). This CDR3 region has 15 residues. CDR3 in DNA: TGTGCCACCAGCAGAGATCGCAGCCCGAACACTGAAGCTTTCTTT. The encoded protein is CATSRDRSPNTEAFF.

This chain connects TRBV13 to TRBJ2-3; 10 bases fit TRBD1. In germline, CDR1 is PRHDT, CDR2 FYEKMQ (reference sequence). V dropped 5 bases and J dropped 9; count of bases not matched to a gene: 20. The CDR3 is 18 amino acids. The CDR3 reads CASSTGTGVFHRRGTQYF. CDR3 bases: TGTGCCAGCAGCACCGGGACAGGGGTGTTTCACCGCAGGGGAACGCAGTATTTT. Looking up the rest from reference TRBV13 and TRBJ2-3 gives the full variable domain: AAGVIQSPRHLIKEKRETATLKCYPIPRHDTVYWYQQGPGQDPQFLISFYEKMQSDKGSIPDRFSAQQFSDYHSELNMSSLELGDSALYFCASSTGTGVFHRRGTQYFGPGTRLTVL.

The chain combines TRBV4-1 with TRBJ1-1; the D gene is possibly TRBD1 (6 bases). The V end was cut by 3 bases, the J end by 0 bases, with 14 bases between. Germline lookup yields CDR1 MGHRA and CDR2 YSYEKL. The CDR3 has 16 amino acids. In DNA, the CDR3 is TGCGCCAGCAGCCAGCGCGCAGGGGCCATGAACACTGAAGCTTTCTTT. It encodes CASSQRAGAMNTEAFF.

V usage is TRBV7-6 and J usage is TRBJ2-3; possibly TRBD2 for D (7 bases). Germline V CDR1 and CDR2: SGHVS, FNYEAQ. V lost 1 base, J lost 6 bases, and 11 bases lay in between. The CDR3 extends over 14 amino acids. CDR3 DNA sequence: TGTGCCAGCAGCTTAGGGGGGGGCAAGGATACGCAGTATTTT. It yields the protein CASSLGGGKDTQYF.

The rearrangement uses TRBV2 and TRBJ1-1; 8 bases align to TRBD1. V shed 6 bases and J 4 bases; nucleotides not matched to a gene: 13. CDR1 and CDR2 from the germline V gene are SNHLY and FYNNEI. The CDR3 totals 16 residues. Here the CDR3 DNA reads TGTGCCAGCAGCCAACTGCCGGACAGGGCTCCCACTGAAGCTTTCTTT. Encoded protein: CASSQLPDRAPTEAFF.

CDR3 in DNA: TGCGCCAGCAGCTTGGAAGGGGAAGCTAACTATGGCTACACCTTC. Translating gives CASSLEGEANYGYTF. This chain links TRBV5-1 with TRBJ1-2; D might be TRBD1 (5 bases). The CDR3 is 15 amino acids. Germline CDR1 reads SGHRS; CDR2 reads YFSETQ. Trimming shortened V by 0 bases and J by 0 bases, and 9 bases separated the two germline ends.

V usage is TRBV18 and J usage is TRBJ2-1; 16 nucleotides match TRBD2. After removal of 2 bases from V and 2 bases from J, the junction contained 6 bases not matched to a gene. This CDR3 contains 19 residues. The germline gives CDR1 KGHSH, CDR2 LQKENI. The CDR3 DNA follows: TGTGCCAGCTCACCAAATCCCGGGACTAGCGGGAGGGCCTACAATGAGCAGTTCTTC. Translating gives CASSPNPGTSGRAYNEQFF.

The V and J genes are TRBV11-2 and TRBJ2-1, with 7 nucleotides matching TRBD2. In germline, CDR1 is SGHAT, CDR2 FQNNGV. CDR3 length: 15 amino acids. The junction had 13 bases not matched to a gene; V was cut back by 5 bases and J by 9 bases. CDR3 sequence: CASSHGASGRGEQFF. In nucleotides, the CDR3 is TGTGCCAGCAGCCATGGGGCTAGCGGCCGGGGTGAGCAGTTCTTC. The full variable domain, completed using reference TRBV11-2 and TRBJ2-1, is EAGVAQSPRYKIIEKRQSVAFWCNPISGHATLYWYQQILGQGPKLLIQFQNNGVVDDSQLPKDRFSAERLKGVDSTLKIQPAKLEDSAVYLCASSHGASGRGEQFFGPGTRLTVL.

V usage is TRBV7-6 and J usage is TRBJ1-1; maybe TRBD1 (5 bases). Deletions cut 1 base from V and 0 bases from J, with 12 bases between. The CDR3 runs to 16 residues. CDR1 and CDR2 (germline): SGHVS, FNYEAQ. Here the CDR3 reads CASSLEVGALNTEAFF. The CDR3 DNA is TGTGCCAGCAGCTTAGAGGTAGGGGCTTTGAACACTGAAGCTTTCTTT. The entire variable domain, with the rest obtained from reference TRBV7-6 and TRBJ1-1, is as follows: GAGVSQSPRYKVTKRGQDVALRCDPISGHVSLYWYRQALGQGPEFLTYFNYEAQQDKSGLPNDRFSAERPEGSISTLTIQRTEQRDSAMYRCASSLEVGALNTEAFFGQGTRLTVV.

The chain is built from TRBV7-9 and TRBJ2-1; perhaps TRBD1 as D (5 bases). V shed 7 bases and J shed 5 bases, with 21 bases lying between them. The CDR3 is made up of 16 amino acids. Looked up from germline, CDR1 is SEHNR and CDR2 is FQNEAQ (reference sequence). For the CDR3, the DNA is TGTGCCAGCACTCTAGGGGATGGGGCTGCACACAATGAGCAGTTCTTC. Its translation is CASTLGDGAAHNEQFF.

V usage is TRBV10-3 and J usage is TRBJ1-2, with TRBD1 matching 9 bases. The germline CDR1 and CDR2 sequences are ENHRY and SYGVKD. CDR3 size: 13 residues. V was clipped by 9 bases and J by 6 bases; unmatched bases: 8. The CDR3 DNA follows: TGTGCCATTATGACAGGGGGATCGGATGGCTACACCTTC. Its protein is CAIMTGGSDGYTF.

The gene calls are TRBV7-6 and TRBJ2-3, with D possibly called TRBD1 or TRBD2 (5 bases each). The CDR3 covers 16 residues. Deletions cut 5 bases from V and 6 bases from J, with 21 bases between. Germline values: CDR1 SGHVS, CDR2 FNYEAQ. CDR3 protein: CASSPWVGEGVDTQYF. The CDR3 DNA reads TGTGCCAGCAGCCCCTGGGTGGGGGAAGGAGTTGATACGCAGTATTTT.

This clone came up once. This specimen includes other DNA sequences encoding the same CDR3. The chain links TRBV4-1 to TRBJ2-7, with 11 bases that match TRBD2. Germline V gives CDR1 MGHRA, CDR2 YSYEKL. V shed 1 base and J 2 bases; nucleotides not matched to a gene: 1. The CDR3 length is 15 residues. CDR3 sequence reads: CASSQGLAGPYEQYF. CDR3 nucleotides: TGCGCCAGCAGCCAAGGACTAGCGGGACCCTACGAGCAGTACTTC.

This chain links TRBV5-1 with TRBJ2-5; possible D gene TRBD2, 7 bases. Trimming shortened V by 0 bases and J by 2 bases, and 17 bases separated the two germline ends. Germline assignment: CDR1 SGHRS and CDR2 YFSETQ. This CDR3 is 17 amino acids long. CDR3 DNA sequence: TGCGCCAGCAGCTTGGAGTTCGGAGGGAGGGGGCAAGAGACCCAGTACTTC. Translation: CASSLEFGGRGQETQYF.

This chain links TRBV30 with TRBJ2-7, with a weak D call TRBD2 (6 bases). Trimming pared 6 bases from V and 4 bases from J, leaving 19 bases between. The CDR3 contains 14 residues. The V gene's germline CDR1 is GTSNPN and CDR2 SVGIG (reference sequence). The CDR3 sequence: CACPRGAFPYEQYF. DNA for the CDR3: TGTGCCTGTCCCCGCGGGGCTTTCCCTTACGAGCAGTACTTC.

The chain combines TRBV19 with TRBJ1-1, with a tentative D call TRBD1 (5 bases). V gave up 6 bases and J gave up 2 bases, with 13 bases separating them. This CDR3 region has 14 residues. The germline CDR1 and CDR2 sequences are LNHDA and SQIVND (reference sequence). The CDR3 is CASSLIGGNTEAFF. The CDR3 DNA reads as TGTGCCAGTAGCCTTATTGGGGGAAACACTGAAGCTTTCTTT.

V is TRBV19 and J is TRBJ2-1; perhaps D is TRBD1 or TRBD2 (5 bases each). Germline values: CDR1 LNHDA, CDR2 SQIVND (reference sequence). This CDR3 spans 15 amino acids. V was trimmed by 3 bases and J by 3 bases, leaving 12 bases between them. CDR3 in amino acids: CASSIRGGFYNEQFF. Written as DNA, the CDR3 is TGTGCCAGTAGTATCCGTGGGGGTTTCTACAATGAGCAGTTCTTC.

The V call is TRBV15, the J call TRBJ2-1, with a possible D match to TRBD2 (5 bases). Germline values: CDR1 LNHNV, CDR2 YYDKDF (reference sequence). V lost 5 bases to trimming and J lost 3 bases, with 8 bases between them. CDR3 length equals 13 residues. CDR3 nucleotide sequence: TGTGCCACCAGCCCTAGCCTCTACAATGAGCAGTTCTTC. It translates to CATSPSLYNEQFF.

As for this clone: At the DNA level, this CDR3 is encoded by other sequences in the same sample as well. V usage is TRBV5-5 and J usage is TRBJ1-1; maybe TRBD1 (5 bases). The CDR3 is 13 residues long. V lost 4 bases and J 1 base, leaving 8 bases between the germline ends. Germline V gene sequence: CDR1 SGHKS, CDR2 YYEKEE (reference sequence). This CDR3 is CASSLGGNTEAFF. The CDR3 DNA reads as TGTGCCAGCAGCCTCGGGGGGAACACTGAAGCTTTCTTT. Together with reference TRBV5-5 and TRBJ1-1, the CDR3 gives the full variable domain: DAGVTQSPTHLIKTRGQQVTLRCSPISGHKSVSWYQQVLGQGPQFIFQYYEKEERGRGNFPDRFSARQFPNYSSELNVNALLLGDSALYLCASSLGGNTEAFFGQGTRLTVV.

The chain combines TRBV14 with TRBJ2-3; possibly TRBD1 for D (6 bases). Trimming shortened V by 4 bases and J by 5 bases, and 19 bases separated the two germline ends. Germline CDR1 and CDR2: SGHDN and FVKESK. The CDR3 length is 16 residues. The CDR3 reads CASSRFPRDNGDTQYF. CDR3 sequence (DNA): TGTGCCAGCAGCCGGTTCCCTCGGGACAACGGAGATACGCAGTATTTT.

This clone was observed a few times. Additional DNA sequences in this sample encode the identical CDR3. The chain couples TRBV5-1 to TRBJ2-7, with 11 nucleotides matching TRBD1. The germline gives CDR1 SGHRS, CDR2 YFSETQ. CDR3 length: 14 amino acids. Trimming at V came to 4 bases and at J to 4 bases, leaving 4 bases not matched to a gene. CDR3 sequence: CASSQGQGGYEQYF. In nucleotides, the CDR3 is TGCGCCAGCAGCCAGGGACAGGGGGGATACGAGCAGTACTTC.

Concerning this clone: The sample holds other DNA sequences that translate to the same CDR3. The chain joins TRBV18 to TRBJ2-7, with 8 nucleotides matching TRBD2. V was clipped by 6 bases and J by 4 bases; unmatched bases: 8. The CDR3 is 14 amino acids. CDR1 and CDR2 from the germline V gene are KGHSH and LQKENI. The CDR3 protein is CASSPSSGSYEQYF. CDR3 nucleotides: TGTGCCAGCTCGCCCTCGAGCGGGAGTTACGAGCAGTACTTC.

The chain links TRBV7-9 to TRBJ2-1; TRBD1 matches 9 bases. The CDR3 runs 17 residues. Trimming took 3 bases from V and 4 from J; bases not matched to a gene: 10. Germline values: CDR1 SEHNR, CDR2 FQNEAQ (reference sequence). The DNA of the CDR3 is TGTGCCAGCAGCTTTCTGTCCGAGACAGGGGGTTACAATGAGCAGTTCTTC. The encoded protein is CASSFLSETGGYNEQFF.

The CDR3 coding sequence is TGTGCCAGCAGTCCGCGGACAGGGAACACTGAAGCTTTCTTT. Encoded protein: CASSPRTGNTEAFF. The chain links TRBV6-5 to TRBJ1-1; 7 positions agree with TRBD1. J gave up 1 base and V 5 bases, and 4 bases lay outside the gene matches. Germline loops: CDR1 MNHEY, CDR2 SVGAGI. The CDR3 length is 14 residues.

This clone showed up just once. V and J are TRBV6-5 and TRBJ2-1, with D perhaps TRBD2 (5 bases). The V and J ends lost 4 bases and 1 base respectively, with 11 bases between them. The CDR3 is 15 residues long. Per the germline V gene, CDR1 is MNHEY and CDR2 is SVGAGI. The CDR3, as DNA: TGTGCCAGCAGTTTGGGGAGCCCTTCCTACAATGAGCAGTTCTTC. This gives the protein CASSLGSPSYNEQFF.

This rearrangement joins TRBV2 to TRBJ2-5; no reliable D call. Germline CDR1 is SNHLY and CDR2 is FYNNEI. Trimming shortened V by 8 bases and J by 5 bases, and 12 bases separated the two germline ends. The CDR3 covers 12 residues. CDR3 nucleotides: TGTGCCAGCCGTCGAGAGTTGGAGACCCAGTACTTC. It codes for CASRRELETQYF.

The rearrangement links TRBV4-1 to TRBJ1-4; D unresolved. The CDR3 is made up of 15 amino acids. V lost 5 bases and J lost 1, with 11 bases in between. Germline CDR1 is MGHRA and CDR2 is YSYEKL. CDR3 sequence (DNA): TGCGCCAGCAGCTACCGGTTGGGAACTAATGAAAAACTGTTTTTT. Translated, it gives CASSYRLGTNEKLFF.